Following are 30 T cell receptor beta chains from one sample sequenced in a study of cytomegalovirus exposure and HLA in healthy donors. The PCR used 60 Vbeta and 13 Jbeta primers. Method: immunoSEQ multiplex PCR; TCRdb's copy keeps in-frame clones and lacks some. The table lists approximately 170,000 clones, around 75% of them singletons. The sample comprised PBMCs. The receptors derive from a woman aged 30 to 39 in good health and CMV-seropositive.

This clone was counted only a few times. The rearrangement links TRBV4-1 to TRBJ1-4; 9 bases line up with TRBD1. This CDR3 comprises 15 residues. Germline lookup yields CDR1 MGHRA and CDR2 YSYEKL. With 0 bases clipped from V and 7 bases from J, the junction kept 3 bases outside the gene matches. The CDR3 here is CASSQERDRAEKLFF. The DNA of the CDR3 is TGCGCCAGCAGCCAAGAGAGGGACAGGGCTGAAAAACTGTTTTTT.

This clone was counted a few times. The chain carries TRBV5-1 and TRBJ2-7, with 10 bases that match TRBD1. This CDR3 comprises 13 residues. The trim removed 3 bases at V and 3 bases at J, leaving 0 bases unmatched. CDR1 is SGHRS and CDR2 is YFSETQ in the germline V gene. The CDR3 DNA reads TGCGCCAGCAGCTGGACAGGGGGCTACGAGCAGTACTTC. Residues: CASSWTGGYEQYF.

The DNA for the CDR3 is TGCGCCAGCAGCCTACAGGGCCCTAATGAAAAACTGTTTTTT. Its translation is CASSLQGPNEKLFF. This chain joins TRBV5-1 and TRBJ1-4, with D tentatively TRBD1 (6 bases). CDR1 is SGHRS and CDR2 is YFSETQ in the germline V gene. CDR3 length equals 14 residues. With 4 bases removed from V and 3 bases from J, the gap between germline ends came to 10 bases.

V usage is TRBV7-6 and J usage is TRBJ2-7; D is possibly TRBD1 (6 bases). The V end lost 1 base, the J end lost 4 bases, and 11 bases lay between the germline ends. The germline V gene has CDR1 SGHVS and CDR2 FNYEAQ. The CDR3 length is 14 residues. The DNA for the CDR3 is TGTGCCAGCAGCTTAGAGCAGGGGTGGTACGAGCAGTACTTC. This translates into CASSLEQGWYEQYF.

V is TRBV5-1 and J is TRBJ2-5; 8 bases agree with TRBD1. The end of the DNA fits TRBJ2-7 better, so the J call may be wrong. CDR1 and CDR2 from the germline V gene are SGHRS and YFSETQ. The CDR3 contains 15 residues. The CDR3 sequence is CASSLGDRLTYEQYF. The CDR3 nucleotides read TGCGCCAGCAGCTTAGGGGACAGGTTGACCTACGAGCAGTACTTC.

This CDR3 reads CASSLTGQGLEKLFF. CDR3 coding DNA: TGTGCCAGCAGTTTGACAGGACAGGGTTTGGAAAAACTGTTTTTT. This rearrangement joins TRBV28 to TRBJ1-4; 8 bases map to TRBD1. Germline CDR1 and CDR2: MDHEN and SYDVKM. V was pared by 3 bases and J by 8 bases, with 8 bases of the junction left unmatched. There are 15 residues in the CDR3. Using reference TRBV28 and TRBJ1-4 for the parts outside the CDR3, the full variable domain is DVKVTQSSRYLVKRTGEKVFLECVQDMDHENMFWYRQDPGLGLRLIYFSYDVKMKEKGDIPEGYSVSREKKERFSLILESASTNQTSMYLCASSLTGQGLEKLFFGSGTQLSVL.

V gene TRBV5-1 combines with J gene TRBJ2-3; a weak D match, TRBD2 (6 bases). The CDR3 is 14 amino acids. V lost 4 bases to trimming and J lost 3 bases, with 12 bases between them. The germline gives CDR1 SGHRS, CDR2 YFSETQ. CDR3 sequence (DNA): TGCGCCAGCAGCAGAGCGGGCGGTACAGATACGCAGTATTTT. Translated: CASSRAGGTDTQYF.

The chain is built from TRBV6-4 and TRBJ2-3; the D gene is possibly TRBD1 (6 bases). The CDR3 spans 13 residues. Per the germline V gene, CDR1 is MRHNA and CDR2 is SNTAGT. V was clipped by 5 bases and J by 7 bases, with 13 bases between them. This chain's CDR3 is CASSPGAEYTQYF. The CDR3 bases are TGTGCCAGCAGTCCAGGGGCCGAATATACGCAGTATTTT.

V gene TRBV6-5 combines with J gene TRBJ2-3; TRBD2 might be the D (5 bases). With 5 bases removed from V and 3 bases from J, the gap between germline ends came to 9 bases. Germline V gene lookup returns CDR1 MNHEY and CDR2 SVGAGI. The CDR3 consists of 13 residues. CDR3 region: CASSDRGTDTQYF. The DNA of the CDR3 is TGTGCCAGCAGTGATCGGGGAACAGATACGCAGTATTTT.

This clone appeared a single time. The CDR3 DNA sequence: TGCGCCAGCAGCCAAGAAGAAGACACCCTCAATCAGCCCCAGCATTTT. Its translation is CASSQEEDTLNQPQHF. The rearrangement joins TRBV4-1 to TRBJ1-5; D not certain. V lost 0 bases, J lost 3 bases, and 12 bases lay in between. The CDR3 totals 16 residues. Germline-derived CDR1 and CDR2 are MGHRA and YSYEKL.

The genes are TRBV19 and TRBJ1-1, with TRBD1 as a possible D gene (6 bases). The CDR3 is 14 residues long. CDR1 and CDR2 (germline): LNHDA, SQIVND (reference sequence). V was clipped by 7 bases and J by 5 bases, with 17 bases between them. The DNA for the CDR3 is TGTGCCAGTACTAAGGGGGACGAAGGAACTGAAGCTTTCTTT. This gives the protein CASTKGDEGTEAFF.

This chain links TRBV6-1 with TRBJ2-1, with TRBD2 matching 7 bases. The CDR3 has 14 residues. Per germline, CDR1 MNHNS and CDR2 SASEGT. J gave up 6 bases and V 6 bases, and 8 bases lay outside the gene matches. This chain's CDR3 is CASSFPSGPNEQFF. The CDR3 DNA sequence: TGTGCCAGCAGCTTCCCTAGCGGTCCCAATGAGCAGTTCTTC.

The chain combines TRBV19 with TRBJ2-1; D perhaps matches TRBD2 (8 bases). The CDR3 totals 16 residues. V lost 7 bases and J 2 bases, leaving 18 bases between the germline ends. CDR1 is LNHDA, CDR2 SQIVND, per germline (reference sequence). The CDR3 is CASIPGGDRPYNEQFF. In DNA, the CDR3 is TGTGCCAGTATTCCGGGAGGGGACAGACCCTACAATGAGCAGTTCTTC.

V and J are TRBV11-3 and TRBJ2-4; the D gene is possibly TRBD1 (6 bases). The CDR3 has 13 amino acids. CDR1 and CDR2 from the germline V gene are SGHNT and YENEEA. Trimming cost V 6 bases and J 7 bases, with 13 bases left between them. CDR3 sequence: CASRERGSNIQYF. The CDR3, as DNA: TGTGCCAGCAGAGAAAGGGGGAGCAACATTCAGTACTTC.

This clone was seen only a few times. V and J are TRBV5-1 and TRBJ1-2; 9 bases line up with TRBD1. This CDR3 region has 15 residues. Germline V gene lookup returns CDR1 SGHRS and CDR2 YFSETQ. The ends lost 2 bases at V and 6 bases at J; junction bases unmatched: 8. CDR3 nucleotides: TGCGCCAGCAGCTTACAGGGGGCAGGTTCTGATGGCTACACCTTC. Protein product: CASSLQGAGSDGYTF.

The chain joins TRBV2 to TRBJ2-7, with D possibly TRBD1 on 6 matching bases. CDR1 is SNHLY, CDR2 FYNNEI, per germline. V was pared by 11 bases and J by 3 bases, with 17 bases between. The CDR3 sequence is 13 residues long. Here the CDR3 reads CAATGQINYEQYF. For the CDR3, the DNA is TGTGCCGCGACCGGACAGATCAACTACGAGCAGTACTTC. Supplemented by reference TRBV2 and TRBJ2-7, the full variable domain reads EPEVTQTPSHQVTQMGQEVILRCVPISNHLYFYWYRQILGQKVEFLVSFYNNEISEKSEIFDDQFSVERPDGSNFTLKIRSTKLEDSAMYFCAATGQINYEQYFGPGTRLTVT.

The genes are TRBV6-6 and TRBJ2-7; 7 bases align to TRBD1. Per germline, CDR1 MNHNY and CDR2 SVGAGI (reference sequence). After removal of 7 bases from V and 5 bases from J, the junction contained 5 bases not matched to a gene. The length of the CDR3 is 12 residues. The CDR3 is CASTTGAHEQYF. CDR3 nucleotides: TGTGCCAGCACCACAGGGGCCCACGAGCAGTACTTC.

CDR3 coding DNA: TGTGCCAGCAGCACCCGCCGGGAGAACACTGAAGCTTTCTTT. Amino acids: CASSTRRENTEAFF. The chain recombines TRBV6-5 with TRBJ1-1; D is undetermined. The CDR3 loop spans 14 amino acids. Germline V gives CDR1 MNHEY, CDR2 SVGAGI. Trimming took off 6 bases at V and 1 base at J, with 12 bases between the two ends.

The rearrangement joins TRBV5-5 to TRBJ2-7; D ambiguous. Trimming pared 0 bases from V and 3 bases from J, leaving 13 bases between. The germline V gene has CDR1 SGHKS and CDR2 YYEKEE (reference sequence). CDR3 size: 15 residues. The chain's CDR3 is CASSLVVNSHYEQYF. In DNA form, the CDR3 reads TGTGCCAGCAGCTTGGTAGTAAACAGCCACTACGAGCAGTACTTC.

This clone was seen just once. The chain couples TRBV11-3 to TRBJ2-1, with 15 bases that match TRBD2. Germline CDR1 is SGHNT and CDR2 is YENEEA. After removal of 5 bases from V and 10 bases from J, the junction contained 6 bases not matched to a gene. The CDR3 is 15 residues long. The CDR3 loop is CASSPGLAGGNEQFF. Here the CDR3 DNA reads TGTGCCAGCAGCCCGGGACTAGCGGGAGGCAACGAGCAGTTCTTC.

V is TRBV28 and J is TRBJ1-3; 8 nucleotides agree with TRBD1. This CDR3 has 14 residues. Germline CDR1 reads MDHEN; CDR2 reads SYDVKM. With V trimmed by 4 bases and J by 7 bases, 6 bases remained unmatched. The CDR3, as DNA: TGTGCCAGCAGTTACAGGGGGAGAACGAACACCATATATTTT. Translated, it gives CASSYRGRTNTIYF.

This clone occurred many times. CDR3 in DNA: TGCAGCGTTGGGCAGGCGGGGGGCTACACCTTC. Its protein is CSVGQAGGYTF. The V call is TRBV29-1, the J call TRBJ1-2; D is undetermined. This CDR3 comprises 11 residues. Germline CDR1 and CDR2: SQVTM and ANQGSEA. V was shortened by 4 bases and J by 8 bases, with 11 bases between the two germline ends. The full variable domain, completed using reference TRBV29-1 and TRBJ1-2, is SAVISQKPSRDICQRGTSLTIQCQVDSQVTMMFWYRQQPGQSLTLIATANQGSEATYESGFVIDKFPISRPNLTFSTLTVSNMSPEDSSIYLCSVGQAGGYTFGSGTRLTVV.

About this clone: Mismatch with germline at one junction end may stem from a read error. V gene TRBV7-9 combines with J gene TRBJ2-2; a possible D gene is TRBD1 (5 bases). Germline V CDR1 and CDR2: SEHNR, FQNEAQ (reference sequence). The CDR3 runs 13 residues. The DNA for the CDR3 is TGTTCCAGCCGGACACGGGACACCGGGGAGCTGTTTTTT. Translation gives CSSRTRDTGELFF. The full variable domain, rest sourced from reference TRBV7-9 and TRBJ2-2, is DTGVSQNPRHKITKRGQNVTFRCDPISEHNRLYWYRQTLGQGPEFLTYFQNEAQLEKSRLLSDRFSAERPKGSFSTLEIQRTEQGDSAMYLCSSRTRDTGELFFGEGSRLTVL.

The J gene is TRBJ2-1, the V gene TRBV5-6; the D is unclear. The germline V and J ends were trimmed by 5 bases and 0 bases, with 6 bases remaining between them. Germline V gives CDR1 SGHDT, CDR2 YYEEEE. The CDR3 sequence is 13 residues long. CDR3 amino acids: CASSPSSYNEQFF. CDR3 nucleotides: TGTGCCAGCAGTCCCAGCTCCTACAATGAGCAGTTCTTC.

This clone was found a few times. This chain uses TRBV7-6 with TRBJ1-3; D is ambiguous. The V gene lost 2 bases and the J gene lost 5 bases, with 19 bases spanning the gap. The CDR3 loop spans 17 amino acids. In germline, CDR1 is SGHVS, CDR2 FNYEAQ. CDR3 sequence (DNA): TGTGCCAGCAGCTTAACGAATTCCGAGGGTTCTCGAAACACCATATATTTT. Its translation is CASSLTNSEGSRNTIYF.

The rearrangement uses TRBV28 and TRBJ1-1; 7 positions agree with TRBD1. With V trimmed by 6 bases and J by 0 bases, 4 bases remained unmatched. The CDR3 covers 14 residues. Germline V CDR1 and CDR2: MDHEN, SYDVKM. In DNA form, the CDR3 reads TGTGCCAGCAGCCGGGACAGTATGAACACTGAAGCTTTCTTT. Encoded protein: CASSRDSMNTEAFF.

The V gene is TRBV5-1, the J gene TRBJ2-7, with D possibly being TRBD2 (5 bases). The CDR3 is made up of 14 amino acids. V lost 0 bases and J 3 bases, leaving 10 bases between the germline ends. Germline V gene data show CDR1 as SGHRS and CDR2 as YFSETQ. The CDR3 spells CASSLASRGYEQYF. CDR3 nucleotides: TGCGCCAGCAGCTTGGCCAGCCGGGGCTACGAGCAGTACTTC.

This chain links TRBV15 with TRBJ2-2; tentative D call: TRBD2 (5 bases). The V gene's germline CDR1 is LNHNV and CDR2 YYDKDF (reference sequence). Between the trimmed V and J ends, which lost 2 bases and 1 base, there was a span of 11 bases. This CDR3 region has 16 residues. The CDR3 nucleotides read TGTGCCACCAGCAGACGGCGGGCGGTGAACACCGGGGAGCTGTTTTTT. Encoded protein: CATSRRRAVNTGELFF.

The gene calls are TRBV28 and TRBJ2-5, with 12 positions matching TRBD2. J lost 4 bases, V lost 4 bases, and 10 bases had no gene match. The CDR3 spans 17 residues. Per germline, CDR1 MDHEN and CDR2 SYDVKM. For the CDR3, the DNA is TGTGCCAGCAGTTCATCTCTGACTAGCGGGAGAGTAGAGACCCAGTACTTC. Encoded protein: CASSSSLTSGRVETQYF.

The rearrangement joins TRBV27 to TRBJ2-5; 10 positions match TRBD2. Matching the DNA end better, TRBJ2-7 makes the J call doubtful. Germline V gene sequence: CDR1 MNHEY, CDR2 SMNVEV (reference sequence). The CDR3 extends over 15 amino acids. The CDR3 protein is CASSPAGTSEYEQYF. In nucleotides, the CDR3 is TGTGCCAGCAGTCCGGCCGGGACTAGCGAGTACGAGCAGTACTTC.